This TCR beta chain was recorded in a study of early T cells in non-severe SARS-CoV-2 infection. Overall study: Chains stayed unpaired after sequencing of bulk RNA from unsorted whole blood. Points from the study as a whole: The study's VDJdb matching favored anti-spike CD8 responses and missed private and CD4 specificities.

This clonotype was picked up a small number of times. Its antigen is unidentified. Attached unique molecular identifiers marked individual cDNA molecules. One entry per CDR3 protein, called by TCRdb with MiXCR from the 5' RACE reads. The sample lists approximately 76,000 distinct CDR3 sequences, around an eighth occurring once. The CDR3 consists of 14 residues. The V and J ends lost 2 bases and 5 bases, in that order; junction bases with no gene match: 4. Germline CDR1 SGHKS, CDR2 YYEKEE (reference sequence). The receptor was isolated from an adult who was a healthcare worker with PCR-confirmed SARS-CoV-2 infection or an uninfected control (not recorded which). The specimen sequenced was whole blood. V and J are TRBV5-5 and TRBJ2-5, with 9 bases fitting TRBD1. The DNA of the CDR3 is TGTGCCAGCAGCTTCGGGACAGGGACTGAGACCCAGTACTTC. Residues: CASSFGTGTETQYF. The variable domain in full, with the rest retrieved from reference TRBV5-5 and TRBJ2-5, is DAGVTQSPTHLIKTRGQQVTLRCSPISGHKSVSWYQQVLGQGPQFIFQYYEKEERGRGNFPDRFSARQFPNYSSELNVNALLLGDSALYLCASSFGTGTETQYFGPGTRLLVL.